This TCR beta chain derives from a study of CD8 T cells in Susac syndrome (dated by TCRdb to about 2019). With respect to the entire study: Whether CD8+ T cell activation and differentiation in Susac syndrome was antigen driven was tested using repertoire sequencing.

Regarding this clonotype: No cognate antigen has been identified for it. Qualities for individual bases were not recorded, and no much larger clone is one base off.

Summary of the overall study and its limitations: The number of individuals in the TCR sequencing and HLA analysis was acknowledged as relatively small.

Its CDR3 holds 15 amino acids, cysteine through phenylalanine. The DNA shown is the 45-base CDR3, in frame from base 1. Cut back by 0 bases and 1 base, the V and J ends lie 10 bases apart. CDR1 is given as SGHRS and CDR2 as YFSETQ, both from the germline V gene. Peripheral blood CD8+ and CD4+ T cells from healthy donors, Susac syndrome patients and multiple sclerosis patients were profiled using high-throughput TCR beta sequencing. Healthy donors were included as age- and sex-matched controls. Bulk CD8+ and CD4+ T cells were purified by magnetic negative isolation, whereas CD8+ TEMRA cells were enriched by FACS. Blood was drawn into EDTA tubes, processed within 24 hours, and PBMCs were isolated by density gradient centrifugation. PBMCs intended for TCR sequencing were cryopreserved in liquid nitrogen and thawed later in a water bath at 37 degrees C. The sorted or isolated CD4+, CD8+ and CD8+ TEMRA cells had a purity of 90% or higher.

RNA was extracted with the RNeasy kit and 0.5 to 1 ug was reverse transcribed using random hexamers. The immunoSEQ multiplex PCR assay, covering 54 Vbeta and 13 Jbeta segments, was used to amplify TCR beta CDR3 regions. Bias from PCR amplification was corrected by using a synthetic template baseline for primer optimization and for computational correction. Per the source publication's procedure: Only productive sequences were kept, with reads annotated to V, D and J genes according to IMGT and analyzed in immunoSEQ Analyzer. Clonality was computed as one minus Shannon entropy normalized by log2 of the number of productive unique sequences. Public and private clones were assessed among the 100 most prevalent clones of each patient and control. Clones were defined as Susac-specific when absent from the healthy and MS cohorts, from 1052 published viral clones and from other ImmuneACCESS disease sequences. The public reads were reprocessed in TCRdb via fastp at Q25 and MiXCR, keeping in-frame beta chains. All rows with the same CDR3 protein become a single entry with the most common DNA and genes. The V and J calls were not made by the authors but by TCRdb's processing. Across this sample there are approximately 160,000 distinct CDR3 sequences, with just over 90% seen only once. The ten most abundant clones make up 0.13% of the sample.

This sequence originates from a human donor in good health. Recombination joined TRBV5-1 with TRBJ1-2, with the D gene not clear enough to name. Sequencing input: CD4+ T cells from PBMCs. The bases are TGCGCCAGCAGCTTGGGTGCGGCTTTTAACTATGGCTACACCTTC. The encoded protein is CASSLGAAFNYGYTF.